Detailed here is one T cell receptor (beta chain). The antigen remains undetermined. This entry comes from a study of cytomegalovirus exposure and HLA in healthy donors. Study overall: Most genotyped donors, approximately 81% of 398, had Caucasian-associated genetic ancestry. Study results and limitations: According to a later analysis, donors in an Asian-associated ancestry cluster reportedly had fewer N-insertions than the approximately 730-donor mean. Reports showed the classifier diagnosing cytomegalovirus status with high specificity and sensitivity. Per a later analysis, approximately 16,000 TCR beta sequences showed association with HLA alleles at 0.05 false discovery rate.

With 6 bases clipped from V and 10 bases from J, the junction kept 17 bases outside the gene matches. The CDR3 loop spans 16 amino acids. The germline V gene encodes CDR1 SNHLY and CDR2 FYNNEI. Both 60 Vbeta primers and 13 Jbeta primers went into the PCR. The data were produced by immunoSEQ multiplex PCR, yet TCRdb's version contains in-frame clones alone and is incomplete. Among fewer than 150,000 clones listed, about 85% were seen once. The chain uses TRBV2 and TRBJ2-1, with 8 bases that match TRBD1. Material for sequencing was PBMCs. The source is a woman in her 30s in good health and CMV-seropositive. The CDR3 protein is CASRAPRTGPTGEQFF. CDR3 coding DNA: TGTGCCAGCAGAGCTCCTAGGACAGGGCCGACGGGGGAGCAGTTCTTC.